The entry that follows covers one TCR beta chain sequence. The CDR3 sequence is 15 residues long. Germline-derived CDR1 and CDR2 are LNHDA and SQIVND (reference sequence). V was pared by 4 bases and J by 3 bases, with 14 bases between. The data derive from a study of identical twins. One entry per CDR3 protein results from TCRdb running MiXCR on the 5' RACE reads. This table has about 790,000 distinct CDR3 sequences, over 15% appearing once. A further study also used this sample, focusing on T cells expressing NK-cell markers.

The sequenced sample consisted of PBMCs. V gene TRBV19 combines with J gene TRBJ2-3; tentative D call: TRBD2 (6 bases). The sequence was obtained from a woman between 18 and 29 years old in good health. The CDR3 nucleotides read TGTGCCAGTAGTAAGGCAGGAGGGAAGACAGATACGCAGTATTTT. It translates to CASSKAGGKTDTQYF.